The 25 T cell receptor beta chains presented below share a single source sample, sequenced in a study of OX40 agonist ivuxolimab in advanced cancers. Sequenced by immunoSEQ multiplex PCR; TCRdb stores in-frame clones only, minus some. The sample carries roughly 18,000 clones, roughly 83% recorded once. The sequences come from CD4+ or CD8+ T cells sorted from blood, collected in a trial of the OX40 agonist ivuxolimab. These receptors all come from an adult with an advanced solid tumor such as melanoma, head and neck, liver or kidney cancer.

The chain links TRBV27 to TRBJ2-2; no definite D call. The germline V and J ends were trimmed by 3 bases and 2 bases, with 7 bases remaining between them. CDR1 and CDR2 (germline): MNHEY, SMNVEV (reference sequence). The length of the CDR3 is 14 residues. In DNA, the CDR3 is TGTGCCAGCAGTTTGATGGGAAACACCGGGGAGCTGTTTTTT. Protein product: CASSLMGNTGELFF.

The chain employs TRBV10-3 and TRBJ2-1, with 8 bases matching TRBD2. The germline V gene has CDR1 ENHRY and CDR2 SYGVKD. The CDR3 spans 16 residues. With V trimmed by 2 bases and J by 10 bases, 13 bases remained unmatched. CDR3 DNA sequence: TGTGCCATCAGTGAGAGGTCGGGAGGGCCTGAGAGGGAGCAGTTCTTC. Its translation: CAISERSGGPEREQFF.

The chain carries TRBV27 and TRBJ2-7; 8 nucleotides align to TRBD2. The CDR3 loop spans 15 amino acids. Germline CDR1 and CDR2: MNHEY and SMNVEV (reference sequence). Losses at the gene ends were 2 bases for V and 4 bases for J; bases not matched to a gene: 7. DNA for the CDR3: TGTGCCAGCAGTTTACACGGGGGGGCCTCGTACGAGCAGTACTTC. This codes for CASSLHGGASYEQYF.

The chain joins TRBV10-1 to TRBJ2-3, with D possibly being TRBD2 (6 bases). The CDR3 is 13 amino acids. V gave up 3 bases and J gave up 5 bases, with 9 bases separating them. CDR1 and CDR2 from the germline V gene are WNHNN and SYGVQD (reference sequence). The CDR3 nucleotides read TGCGCCAGCAGTGATCCGGGGGTAGATACGCAGTATTTT. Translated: CASSDPGVDTQYF.

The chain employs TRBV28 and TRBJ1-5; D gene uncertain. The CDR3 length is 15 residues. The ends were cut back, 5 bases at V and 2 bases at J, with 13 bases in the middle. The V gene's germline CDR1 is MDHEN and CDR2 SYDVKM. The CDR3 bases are TGTGCCAGCAGTACCCCCCATGGGGGCAATCAGCCCCAGCATTTT. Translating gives CASSTPHGGNQPQHF.

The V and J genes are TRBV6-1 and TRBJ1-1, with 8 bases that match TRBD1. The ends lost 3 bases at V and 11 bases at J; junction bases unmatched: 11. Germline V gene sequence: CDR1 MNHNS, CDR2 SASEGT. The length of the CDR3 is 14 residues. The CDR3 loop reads CASSEQGAIMGAFF. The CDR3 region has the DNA TGTGCCAGCAGTGAGCAGGGGGCGATAATGGGGGCTTTCTTT.

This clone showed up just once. This CDR3 reads CASSLGGGAKNIQYF. In DNA form, the CDR3 reads TGTGCCAGCAGTTTGGGCGGGGGGGCCAAAAACATTCAGTACTTC. The genes are TRBV28 and TRBJ2-4, with 8 bases matching TRBD2. Germline CDR1 MDHEN, CDR2 SYDVKM. Trimming cost V 3 bases and J 1 base; bases outside gene matches: 2. CDR3 size: 15 residues.

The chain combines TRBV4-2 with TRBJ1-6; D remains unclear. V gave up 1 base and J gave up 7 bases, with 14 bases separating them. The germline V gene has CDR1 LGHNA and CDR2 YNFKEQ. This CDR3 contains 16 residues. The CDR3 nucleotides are TGTGCCAGCAGCCAAGCGCCCGGGGTCTGGAATTCACCCCTCCACTTT. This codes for CASSQAPGVWNSPLHF.

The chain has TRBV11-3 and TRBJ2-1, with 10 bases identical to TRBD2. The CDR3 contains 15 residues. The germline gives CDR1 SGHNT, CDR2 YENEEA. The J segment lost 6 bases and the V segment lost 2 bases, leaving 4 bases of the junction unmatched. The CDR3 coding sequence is TGTGCCAGCAGCTTACAAGCGGGAGGGCCCAATGAGCAGTTCTTC. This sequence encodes CASSLQAGGPNEQFF.

The CDR3 sequence: CASGSPSRNTIYF. CDR3 nucleotides: TGTGCCAGCGGCTCCCCTAGCAGAAACACCATATATTTT. The chain carries TRBV9 and TRBJ1-3, with D hard to call. The germline CDR1 and CDR2 sequences are SGDLS and YYNGEE. The length of the CDR3 is 13 residues. V lost 7 bases to trimming and J lost 5 bases, with 13 bases between them.

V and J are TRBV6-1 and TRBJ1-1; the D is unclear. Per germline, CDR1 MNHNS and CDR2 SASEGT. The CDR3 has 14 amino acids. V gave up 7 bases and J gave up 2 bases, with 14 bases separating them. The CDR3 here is CASNTRSLNTEAFF. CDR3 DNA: TGTGCCAGCAATACCCGAAGCCTAAACACTGAAGCTTTCTTT.

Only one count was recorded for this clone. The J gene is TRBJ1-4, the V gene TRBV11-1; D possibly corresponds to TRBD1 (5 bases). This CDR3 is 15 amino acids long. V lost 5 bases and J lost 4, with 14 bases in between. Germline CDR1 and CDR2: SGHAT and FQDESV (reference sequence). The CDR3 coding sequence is TGTGCCAGCAGCCCCGCTGGGACGGGTAATGAAAAACTGTTTTTT. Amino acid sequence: CASSPAGTGNEKLFF.

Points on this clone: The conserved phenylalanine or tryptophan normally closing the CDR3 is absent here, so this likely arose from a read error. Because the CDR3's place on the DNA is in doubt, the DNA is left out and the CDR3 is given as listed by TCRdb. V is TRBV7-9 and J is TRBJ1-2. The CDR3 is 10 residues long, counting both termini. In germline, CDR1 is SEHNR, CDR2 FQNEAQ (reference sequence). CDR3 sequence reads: CASSSGEWKD.

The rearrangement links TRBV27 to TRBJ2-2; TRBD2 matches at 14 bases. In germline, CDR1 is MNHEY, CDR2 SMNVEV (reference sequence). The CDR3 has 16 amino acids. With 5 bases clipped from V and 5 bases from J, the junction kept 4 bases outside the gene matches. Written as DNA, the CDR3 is TGTGCCAGCAGTCCGGGACTAGCGGGAGCGACCGGGGAGCTGTTTTTT. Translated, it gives CASSPGLAGATGELFF.

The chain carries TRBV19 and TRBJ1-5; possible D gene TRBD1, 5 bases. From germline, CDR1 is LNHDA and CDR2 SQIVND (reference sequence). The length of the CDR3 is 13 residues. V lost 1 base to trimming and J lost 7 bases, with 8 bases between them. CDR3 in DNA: TGTGCCAGTAGTATAGTGGGGGGACAGCCCCAGCATTTT. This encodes CASSIVGGQPQHF. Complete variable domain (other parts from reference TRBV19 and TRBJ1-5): DGGITQSPKYLFRKEGQNVTLSCEQNLNHDAMYWYRQDPGQGLRLIYYSQIVNDFQKGDIAEGYSVSREKKESFPLTVTSAQKNPTAFYLCASSIVGGQPQHFGDGTRLSIL.

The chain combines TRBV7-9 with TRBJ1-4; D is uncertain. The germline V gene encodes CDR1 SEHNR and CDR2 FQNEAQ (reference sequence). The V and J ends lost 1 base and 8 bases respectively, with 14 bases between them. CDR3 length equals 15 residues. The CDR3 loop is CASSLVGVMGEKLFF. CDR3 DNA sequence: TGTGCCAGCAGCTTAGTTGGGGTTATGGGGGAAAAACTGTTTTTT.

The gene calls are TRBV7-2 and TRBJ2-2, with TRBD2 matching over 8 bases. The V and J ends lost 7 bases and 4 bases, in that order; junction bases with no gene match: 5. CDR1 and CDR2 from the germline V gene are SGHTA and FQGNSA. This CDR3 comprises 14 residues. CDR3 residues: CASTIGGGTGELFF. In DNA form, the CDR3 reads TGTGCCAGCACCATCGGGGGGGGCACCGGGGAGCTGTTTTTT. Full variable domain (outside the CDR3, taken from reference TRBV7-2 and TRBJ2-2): GAGVSQSPSNKVTEKGKDVELRCDPISGHTALYWYRQSLGQGLEFLIYFQGNSAPDKSGLPSDRFSAERTGGSVSTLTIQRTQQEDSAVYLCASTIGGGTGELFFGEGSRLTVL.

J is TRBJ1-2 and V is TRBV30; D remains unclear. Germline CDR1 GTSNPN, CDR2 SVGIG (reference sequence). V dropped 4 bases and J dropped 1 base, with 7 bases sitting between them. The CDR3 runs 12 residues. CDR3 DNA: TGTGCCTGGAAAAAACTTAACTATGGCTACACCTTC. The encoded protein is CAWKKLNYGYTF.

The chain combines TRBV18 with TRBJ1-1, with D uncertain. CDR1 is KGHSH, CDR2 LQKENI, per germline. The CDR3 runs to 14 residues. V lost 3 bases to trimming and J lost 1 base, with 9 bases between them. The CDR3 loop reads CASSPASQNTEAFF. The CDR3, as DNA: TGTGCCAGCTCACCTGCATCACAGAACACTGAAGCTTTCTTT. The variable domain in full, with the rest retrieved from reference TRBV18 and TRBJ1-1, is NAGVMQNPRHLVRRRGQEARLRCSPMKGHSHVYWYRQLPEEGLKFMVYLQKENIIDESGMPKERFSAEFPKEGPSILRIQQVVRGDSAAYFCASSPASQNTEAFFGQGTRLTVV.

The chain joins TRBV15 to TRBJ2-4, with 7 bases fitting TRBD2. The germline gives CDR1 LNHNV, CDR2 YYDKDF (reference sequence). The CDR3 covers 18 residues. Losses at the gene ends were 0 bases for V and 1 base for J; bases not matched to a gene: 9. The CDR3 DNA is TGTGCCACCAGCAGAGATCCGCGGAACGGGGGGGCCAAAAACATTCAGTACTTC. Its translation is CATSRDPRNGGAKNIQYF.

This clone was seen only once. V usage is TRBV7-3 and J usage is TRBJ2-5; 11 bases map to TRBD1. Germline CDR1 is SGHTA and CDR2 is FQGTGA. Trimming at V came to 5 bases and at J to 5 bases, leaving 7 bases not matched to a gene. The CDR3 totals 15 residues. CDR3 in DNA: TGTGCCAGCAGCCCCGGGACAGGGGGTTGGGAGACCCAGTACTTC. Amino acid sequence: CASSPGTGGWETQYF.

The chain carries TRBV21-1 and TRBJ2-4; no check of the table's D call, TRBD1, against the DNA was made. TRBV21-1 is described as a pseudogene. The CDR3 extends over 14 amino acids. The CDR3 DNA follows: TGTGCCAGCAGCAAAGTAAACAGGAAAAACATTCAGTACTTC. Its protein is CASSKVNRKNIQYF.

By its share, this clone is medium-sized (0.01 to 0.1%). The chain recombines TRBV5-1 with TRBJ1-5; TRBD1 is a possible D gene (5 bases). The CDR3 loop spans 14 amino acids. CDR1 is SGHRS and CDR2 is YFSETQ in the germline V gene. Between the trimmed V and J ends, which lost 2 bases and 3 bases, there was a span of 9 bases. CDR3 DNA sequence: TGCGCCAGCAGCTTAGAGGGACTCAATCAGCCCCAGCATTTT. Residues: CASSLEGLNQPQHF.

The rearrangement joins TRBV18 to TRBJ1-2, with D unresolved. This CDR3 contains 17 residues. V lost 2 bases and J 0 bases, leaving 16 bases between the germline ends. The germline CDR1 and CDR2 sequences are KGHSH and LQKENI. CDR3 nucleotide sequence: TGTGCCAGCTCACCATTTAAGGACCCGACCCCTAACTATGGCTACACCTTC. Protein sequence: CASSPFKDPTPNYGYTF.

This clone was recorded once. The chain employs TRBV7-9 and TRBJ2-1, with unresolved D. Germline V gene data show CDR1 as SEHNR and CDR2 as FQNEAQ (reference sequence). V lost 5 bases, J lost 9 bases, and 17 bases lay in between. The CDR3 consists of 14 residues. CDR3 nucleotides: TGTGCCAGCAGCGAGACCGTTGGCCTATCTGAGCAGTTCTTC. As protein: CASSETVGLSEQFF.